Included here is one TCR beta chain sequence, with context. Its cognate antigen has yet to be identified. It has no much larger one-base neighbor in the sample; base qualities were not kept. From the cysteine through the phenylalanine, the CDR3 covers 15 amino acids. The sequence is cut down to CDR3 DNA, 45 bases in frame from base 1. The CDR1 and CDR2 encoded by the germline V gene are MDHEN and SYDVKM. Trimming accounts for 5 bases at V and 2 bases at J, while the number of junction bases matched to no gene is 5. The data are from a study of graft-versus-host responses after intestinal transplantation (dated by TCRdb to the early 2020s). Regarding the study in general: Recipients received multivisceral, liver-intestinal, or isolated intestinal transplants. Anti-thymocyte globulin induction was given to all recipients, followed by maintenance tacrolimus and steroids for approximately 3 years. After intestinal transplantation, graft-versus-host and host-versus-graft alloreactive T cell clones in the graft, circulation and bone marrow were tracked using bulk TCR-beta CDR3 sequencing. To identify alloreactive clones, pre-transplant mixed lymphocyte reaction products were sequenced and compared with unstimulated pre-transplant donor and recipient T cells. The cohort enrolled under 30 intestinal transplant recipients, one of whom was a retransplant, and 3 patients without pretransplant specimens were excluded. Donor T cell macrochimerism was defined as a peak of at least 4% donor T cells among recipient peripheral blood mononuclear cells. Rather than being sequenced by the commercial service, samples from a few later patients were sequenced in-house on an Illumina MiSeq and processed with MiXCR. The paper as a whole reports these results and caveats: GvH clones turned up in recipient bone marrow, with some appearing earlier in ileal mucosa or blood, a pattern consistent with an intestinal mucosal origin. Conclusions were limited by the relatively low number and heterogeneity of intestinal transplant patients. In patients with donor T cell macrochimerism, the allografts had high GvH to HvG T cell clonal ratios. Early after transplant, peak levels of circulating GvH clones were found to be associated with declines in HvG clones.

The sample's time point label, in plain terms: cells obtained before transplantation from donor or recipient. CD3+CD4+ and CD3+CD8+ populations were FACS-sorted from unstimulated pre-transplant donor and recipient cells taken from spleen or lymph nodes. Libraries were constructed by the immunoSEQ multiplex PCR assay. For most patients, genomic DNA was isolated with the Qiagen DNeasy Blood and Tissue Kit and shipped frozen to Adaptive Biotechnologies for TCR sequencing. For most patients, high-throughput TCR-beta CDR3 sequencing of genomic DNA was performed by Adaptive Biotechnologies. The study's own analysis went as follows. Adaptive's ImmunoSEQ software supplied the TCR sequencing data for roughly 17 patients, while MiXCR and VDJtools were used to process three other patients. To correct CD4 versus CD8 sorting errors, any sequence found in both subsets at a frequency ratio below 5:1 was removed. CDR3 nucleotide sequences shared by donor and recipient were removed because the origin of these sequences could not be assigned. To count as alloreactive, a clone needed at least 2-fold expansion over unstimulated cells and a minimum CFSE-low frequency of 0.002% (template counts) or 0.001% (read counts). A clone was considered mappable if detected in the sequenced pre-transplant spleen, lymph node, or MLR CFSE-low populations of the donor or recipient. The cumulative frequency of alloreactive clones was calculated as a percentage of all sequences, weighted by copy number. The immuneACCESS repertoire file appears here via TCRdb, limited to in-frame rearrangements. These files lack a portion of the clones; in checked studies, under half of the deficit traces to unresolved V genes, and the cause of the others is not known. V and J calls and clone size are as listed in that table; D and trimming were resolved from the DNA. In this sample the table shows some 64,000 clones, approximately 91% of which occur a single time. The ten largest make up around 1.7% of the sample.

The sequence came from a human donor who was the organ donor for an intestinal transplant. The sequenced sample was unstimulated CD8+ T cells sorted from spleen or lymph node cells, obtained before transplant. Here the chain combines TRBV28 and TRBJ2-1, with 8 central nucleotides matching TRBD2. The CDR3 amino acid sequence is: CASSLILAAYNEQFF. In nucleotides, the sequence is TGTGCCAGCAGTCTAATACTAGCGGCCTACAATGAGCAGTTCTTC.